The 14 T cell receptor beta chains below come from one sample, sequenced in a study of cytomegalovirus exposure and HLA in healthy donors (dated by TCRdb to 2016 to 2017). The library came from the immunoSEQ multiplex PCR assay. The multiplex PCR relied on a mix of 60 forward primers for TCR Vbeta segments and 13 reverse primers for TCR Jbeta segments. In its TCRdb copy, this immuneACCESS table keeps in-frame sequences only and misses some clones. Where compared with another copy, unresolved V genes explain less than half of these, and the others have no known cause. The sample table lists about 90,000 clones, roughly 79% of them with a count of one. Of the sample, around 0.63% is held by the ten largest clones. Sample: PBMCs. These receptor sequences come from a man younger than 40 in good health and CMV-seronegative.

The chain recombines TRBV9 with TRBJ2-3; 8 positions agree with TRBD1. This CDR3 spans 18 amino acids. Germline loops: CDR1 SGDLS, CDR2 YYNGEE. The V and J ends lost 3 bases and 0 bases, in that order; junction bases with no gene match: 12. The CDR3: CASSGGIQGASSTDTQYF. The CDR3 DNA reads TGTGCCAGCAGCGGGGGGATTCAGGGGGCGTCGAGCACAGATACGCAGTATTTT. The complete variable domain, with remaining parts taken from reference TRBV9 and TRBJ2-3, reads DSGVTQTPKHLITATGQRVTLRCSPRSGDLSVYWYQQSLDQGLQFLIQYYNGEERAKGNILERFSAQQFPDLHSELNLSSLELGDSALYFCASSGGIQGASSTDTQYFGPGTRLTVL.

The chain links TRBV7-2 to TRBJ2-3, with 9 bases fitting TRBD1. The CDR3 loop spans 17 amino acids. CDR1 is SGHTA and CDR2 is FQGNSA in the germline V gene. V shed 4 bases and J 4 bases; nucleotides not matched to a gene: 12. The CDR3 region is CASSSTRTGGGADTQYF. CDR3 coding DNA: TGTGCCAGCAGCTCTACCCGTACAGGGGGCGGTGCAGATACGCAGTATTTT.

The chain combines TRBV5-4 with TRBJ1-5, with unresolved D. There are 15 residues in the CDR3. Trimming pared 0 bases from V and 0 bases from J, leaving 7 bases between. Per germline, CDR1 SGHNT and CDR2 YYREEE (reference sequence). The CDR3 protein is CASSLDPYSNQPQHF. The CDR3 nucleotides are TGTGCCAGCAGCTTGGATCCTTATAGCAATCAGCCCCAGCATTTT.

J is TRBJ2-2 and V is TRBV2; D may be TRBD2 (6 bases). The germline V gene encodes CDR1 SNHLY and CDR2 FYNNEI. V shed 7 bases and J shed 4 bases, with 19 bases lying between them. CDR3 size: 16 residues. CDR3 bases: TGTGCCAGCATAGGGATGGGCGGGATCTCCACCGGGGAGCTGTTTTTT. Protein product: CASIGMGGISTGELFF.

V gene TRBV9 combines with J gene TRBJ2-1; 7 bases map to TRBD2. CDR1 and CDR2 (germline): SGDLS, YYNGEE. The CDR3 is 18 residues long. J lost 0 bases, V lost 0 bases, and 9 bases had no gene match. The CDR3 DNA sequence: TGTGCCAGCAGCGTAGGACCAGCGGGACGCAGCTCCTACAATGAGCAGTTCTTC. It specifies CASSVGPAGRSSYNEQFF. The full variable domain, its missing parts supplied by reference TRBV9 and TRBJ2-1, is DSGVTQTPKHLITATGQRVTLRCSPRSGDLSVYWYQQSLDQGLQFLIQYYNGEERAKGNILERFSAQQFPDLHSELNLSSLELGDSALYFCASSVGPAGRSSYNEQFFGPGTRLTVL.

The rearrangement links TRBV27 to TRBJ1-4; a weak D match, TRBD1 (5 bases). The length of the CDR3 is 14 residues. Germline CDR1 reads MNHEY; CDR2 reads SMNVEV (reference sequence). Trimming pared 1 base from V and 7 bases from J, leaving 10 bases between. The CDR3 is CASSLLGEGEKLFF. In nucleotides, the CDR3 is TGTGCCAGCAGTTTATTAGGGGAGGGTGAAAAACTGTTTTTT.

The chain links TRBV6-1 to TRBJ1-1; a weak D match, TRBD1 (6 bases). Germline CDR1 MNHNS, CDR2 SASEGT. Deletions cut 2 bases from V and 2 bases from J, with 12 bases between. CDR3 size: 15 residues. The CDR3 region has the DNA TGTGCCAGCAGTGAATTAGGGACAAAAAACACTGAAGCTTTCTTT. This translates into CASSELGTKNTEAFF.

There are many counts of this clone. CDR3 loop: CASSLNVPAGLSSGNTIYF. CDR3 DNA sequence: TGTGCCAGCAGCCTTAATGTGCCAGCGGGGTTGAGCTCTGGAAACACCATATATTTT. This rearrangement joins TRBV7-8 to TRBJ1-3; D remains ambiguous. V was cut by 5 bases and J by 0 bases, with 23 bases left in between. The CDR3 covers 19 residues. CDR1 SGHVS and CDR2 FQNEAQ come from the germline V gene.

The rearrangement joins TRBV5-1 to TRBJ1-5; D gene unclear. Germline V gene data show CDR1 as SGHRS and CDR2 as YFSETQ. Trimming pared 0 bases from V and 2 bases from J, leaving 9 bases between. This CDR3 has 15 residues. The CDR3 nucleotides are TGCGCCAGCAGCTTGGGAGGCGTCGGCAATCAGCCCCAGCATTTT. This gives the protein CASSLGGVGNQPQHF.

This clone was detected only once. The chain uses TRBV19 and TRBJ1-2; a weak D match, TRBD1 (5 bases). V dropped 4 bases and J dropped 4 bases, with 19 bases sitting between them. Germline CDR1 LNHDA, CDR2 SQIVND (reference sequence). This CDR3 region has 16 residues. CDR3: CASSTTWGGSAYGYTF. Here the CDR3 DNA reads TGTGCCAGTAGTACCACCTGGGGGGGTAGCGCCTATGGCTACACCTTC.

CDR3 sequence reads: CASSPDPSSYNEQFF. In DNA, the CDR3 is TGTGCCAGCAGCCCCGATCCCAGCTCCTACAATGAGCAGTTCTTC. The chain carries TRBV5-4 and TRBJ2-1; no clear D gene. CDR3 length: 15 amino acids. Germline lookup yields CDR1 SGHNT and CDR2 YYREEE (reference sequence). Trimming shortened V by 4 bases and J by 0 bases, and 11 bases separated the two germline ends.

CDR3 sequence reads: CAIREYLQGRTEAFF. The CDR3 DNA follows: TGTGCCATCAGGGAATACTTACAGGGGAGGACTGAAGCTTTCTTT. V usage is TRBV10-3 and J usage is TRBJ1-1; 7 bases are a match to TRBD1. V dropped 6 bases and J dropped 5; count of bases not matched to a gene: 12. The CDR3 sequence is 15 residues long. Germline lookup yields CDR1 ENHRY and CDR2 SYGVKD.

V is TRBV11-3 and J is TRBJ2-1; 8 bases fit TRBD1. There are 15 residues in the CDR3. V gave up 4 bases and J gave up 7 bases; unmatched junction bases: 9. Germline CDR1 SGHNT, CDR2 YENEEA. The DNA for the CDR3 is TGTGCCAGCAGCTCCAGGGGGCTAGCCGATAATGAGCAGTTCTTC. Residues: CASSSRGLADNEQFF.

The CDR3 bases are TGTGCCAGCAGCACTACGTCCTCCACCGGGGAGCTGTTTTTT. Its translation is CASSTTSSTGELFF. The V call is TRBV11-2, the J call TRBJ2-2, with no clear D. This CDR3 is built from 14 residues. Germline V gives CDR1 SGHAT, CDR2 FQNNGV. Trimming cost V 5 bases and J 4 bases, with 11 bases left between them.